The clone carrying this TCR beta chain was detected only a few times. Its specificity is unknown. This specimen includes other DNA sequences encoding the same CDR3. This record belongs to a study of beta chain features in type 1 diabetes. Naive, central memory, regulatory and stem cell-like memory cells within the CD4+ compartment were sorted using CD45RO/CCR7/CD25/CD127/CD95/CD27. Purities in excess of 95% were seen in all sorted populations. What was sequenced were expressed TCRB transcripts, since all of the isolated RNA had been reverse transcribed. Measured with immunoSEQ multiplex PCR; TCRdb has only the in-frame clones, and not every one. The sample contains 300,000 to 450,000 clones, roughly an eighth of which appear only once. Trimming removed 1 base from V and 2 bases from J, with 5 bases in between. Germline V gene data show CDR1 as SEHNR and CDR2 as FQNEAQ (reference sequence). The CDR3 runs to 13 residues.

Study-level points and caveats: TCRB CDR3 length was moderately but significantly reduced in all four CD4+ subsets of Type 1 diabetes patients.

V is TRBV7-9 and J is TRBJ1-2; D not certain. Sequenced input: naive CD4+ T cells from blood. This clonotype was obtained from a man aged 18 to 35 in good health. The CDR3 loop is CASSLGQNYGYTF. CDR3 bases: TGTGCCAGCAGCTTAGGTCAGAACTATGGCTACACCTTC.